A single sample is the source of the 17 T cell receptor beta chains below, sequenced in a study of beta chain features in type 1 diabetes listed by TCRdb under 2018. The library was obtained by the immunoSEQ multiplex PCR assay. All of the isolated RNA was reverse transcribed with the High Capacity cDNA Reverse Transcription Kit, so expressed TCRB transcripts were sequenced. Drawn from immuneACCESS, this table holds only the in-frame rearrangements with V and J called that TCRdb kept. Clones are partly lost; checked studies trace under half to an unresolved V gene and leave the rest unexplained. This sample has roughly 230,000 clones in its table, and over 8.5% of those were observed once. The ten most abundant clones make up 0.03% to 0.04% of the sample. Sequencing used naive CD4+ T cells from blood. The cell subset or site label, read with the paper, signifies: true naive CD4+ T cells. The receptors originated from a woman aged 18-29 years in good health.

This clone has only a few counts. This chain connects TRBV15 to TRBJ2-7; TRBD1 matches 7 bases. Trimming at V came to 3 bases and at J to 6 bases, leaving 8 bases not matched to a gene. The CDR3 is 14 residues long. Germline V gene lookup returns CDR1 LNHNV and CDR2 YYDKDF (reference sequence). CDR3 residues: CATSSDRAPREQYF. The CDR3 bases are TGTGCCACCAGCAGCGACAGGGCCCCTCGCGAGCAGTACTTC.

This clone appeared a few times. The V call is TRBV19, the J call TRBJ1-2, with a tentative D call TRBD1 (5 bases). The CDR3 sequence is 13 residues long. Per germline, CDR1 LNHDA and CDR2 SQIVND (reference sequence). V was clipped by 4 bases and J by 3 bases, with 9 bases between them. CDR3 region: CASSTGTDYGYTF. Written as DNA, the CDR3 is TGTGCCAGTAGTACCGGGACTGACTATGGCTACACCTTC.

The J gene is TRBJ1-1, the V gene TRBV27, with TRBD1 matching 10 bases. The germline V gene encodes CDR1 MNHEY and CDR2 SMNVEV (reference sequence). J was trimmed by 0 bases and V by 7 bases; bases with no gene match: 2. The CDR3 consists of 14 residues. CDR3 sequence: CASTGQGVNTEAFF. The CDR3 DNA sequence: TGTGCCAGCACCGGACAGGGGGTGAACACTGAAGCTTTCTTT.

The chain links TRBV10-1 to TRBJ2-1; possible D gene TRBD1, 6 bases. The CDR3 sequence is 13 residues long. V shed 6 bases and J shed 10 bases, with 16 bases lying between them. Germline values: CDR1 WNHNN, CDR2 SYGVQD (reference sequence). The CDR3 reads CASSPTRGGEQFF. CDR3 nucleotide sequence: TGCGCCAGCAGCCCAACTAGAGGGGGAGAGCAGTTCTTC.

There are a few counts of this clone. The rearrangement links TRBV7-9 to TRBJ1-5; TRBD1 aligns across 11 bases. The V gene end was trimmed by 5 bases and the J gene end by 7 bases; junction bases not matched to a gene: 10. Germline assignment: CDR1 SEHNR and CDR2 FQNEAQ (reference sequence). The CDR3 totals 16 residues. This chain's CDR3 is CASSPGGQGVRQPQHF. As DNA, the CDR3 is TGTGCCAGCAGCCCCGGGGGACAGGGGGTCAGGCAGCCCCAGCATTTT.

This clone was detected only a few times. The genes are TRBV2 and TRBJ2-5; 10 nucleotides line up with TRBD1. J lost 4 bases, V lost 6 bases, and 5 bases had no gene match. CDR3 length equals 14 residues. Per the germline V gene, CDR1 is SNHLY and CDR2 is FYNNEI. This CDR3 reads CASSADRGPETQYF. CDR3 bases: TGTGCCAGCAGCGCTGACAGGGGGCCAGAGACCCAGTACTTC.

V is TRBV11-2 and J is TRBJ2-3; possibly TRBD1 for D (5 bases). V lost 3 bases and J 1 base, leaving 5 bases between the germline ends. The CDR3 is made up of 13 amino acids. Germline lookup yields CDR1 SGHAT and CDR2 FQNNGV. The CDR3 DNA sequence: TGTGCCAGCAGCTTCAGGGGCACAGATACGCAGTATTTT. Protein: CASSFRGTDTQYF.

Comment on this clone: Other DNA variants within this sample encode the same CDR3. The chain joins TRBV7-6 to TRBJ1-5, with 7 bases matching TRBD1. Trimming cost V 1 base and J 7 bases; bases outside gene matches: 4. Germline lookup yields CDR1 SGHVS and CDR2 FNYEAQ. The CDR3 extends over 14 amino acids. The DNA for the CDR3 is TGTGCCAGCAGCTTAGGACAGGGAAACCAGCCCCAGCATTTT. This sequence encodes CASSLGQGNQPQHF.

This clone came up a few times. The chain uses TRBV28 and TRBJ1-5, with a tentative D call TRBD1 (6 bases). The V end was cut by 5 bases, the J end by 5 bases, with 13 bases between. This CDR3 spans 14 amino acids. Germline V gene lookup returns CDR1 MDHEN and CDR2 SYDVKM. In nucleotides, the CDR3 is TGTGCCAGCAGTGAGACAGGCCAACATCAGCCCCAGCATTTT. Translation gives CASSETGQHQPQHF.

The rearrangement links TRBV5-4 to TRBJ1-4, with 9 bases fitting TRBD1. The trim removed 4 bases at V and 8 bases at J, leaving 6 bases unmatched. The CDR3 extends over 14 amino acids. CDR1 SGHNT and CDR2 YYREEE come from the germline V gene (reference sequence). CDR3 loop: CASSRDRVGEKLFF. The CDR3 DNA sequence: TGTGCCAGCAGCAGGGACAGGGTAGGGGAAAAACTGTTTTTT.

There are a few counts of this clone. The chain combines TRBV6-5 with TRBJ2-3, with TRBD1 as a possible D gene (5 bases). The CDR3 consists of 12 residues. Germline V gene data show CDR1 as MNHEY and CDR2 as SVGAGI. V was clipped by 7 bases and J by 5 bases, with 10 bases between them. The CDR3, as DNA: TGTGCCAGCAATTCAGGGCGAGATACGCAGTATTTT. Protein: CASNSGRDTQYF.

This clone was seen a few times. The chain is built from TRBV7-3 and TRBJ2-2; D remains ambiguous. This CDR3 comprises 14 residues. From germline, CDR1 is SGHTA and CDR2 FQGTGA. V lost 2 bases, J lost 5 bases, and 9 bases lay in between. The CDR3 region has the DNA TGTGCCAGCAGCTTATTACCTCGGACCGGGGAGCTGTTTTTT. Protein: CASSLLPRTGELFF.

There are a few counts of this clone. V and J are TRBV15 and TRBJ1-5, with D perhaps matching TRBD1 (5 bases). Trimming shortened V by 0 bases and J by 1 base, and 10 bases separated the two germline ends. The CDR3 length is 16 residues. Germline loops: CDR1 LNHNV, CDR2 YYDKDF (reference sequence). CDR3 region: CATSRDLRQSNQPQHF. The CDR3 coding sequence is TGTGCCACCAGCAGAGATCTTAGACAGAGCAATCAGCCCCAGCATTTT.

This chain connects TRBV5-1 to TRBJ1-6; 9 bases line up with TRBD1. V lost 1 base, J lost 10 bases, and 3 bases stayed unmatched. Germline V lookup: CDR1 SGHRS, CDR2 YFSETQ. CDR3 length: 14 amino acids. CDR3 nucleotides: TGCGCCAGCAGCTTGAGGACAGGGGAATCACCCCTCCACTTT. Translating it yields CASSLRTGESPLHF. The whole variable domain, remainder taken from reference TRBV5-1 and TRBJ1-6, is KAGVTQTPRYLIKTRGQQVTLSCSPISGHRSVSWYQQTPGQGLQFLFEYFSETQRNKGNFPGRFSGRQFSNSRSEMNVSTLELGDSALYLCASSLRTGESPLHFGNGTRLTVT.

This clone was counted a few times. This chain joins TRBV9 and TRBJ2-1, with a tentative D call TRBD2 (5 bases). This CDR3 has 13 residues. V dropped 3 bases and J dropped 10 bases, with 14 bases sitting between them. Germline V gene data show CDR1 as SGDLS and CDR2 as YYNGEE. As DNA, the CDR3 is TGTGCCAGCAGCGCCGACGTGCCGGGGGAGCAGTTCTTC. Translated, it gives CASSADVPGEQFF.

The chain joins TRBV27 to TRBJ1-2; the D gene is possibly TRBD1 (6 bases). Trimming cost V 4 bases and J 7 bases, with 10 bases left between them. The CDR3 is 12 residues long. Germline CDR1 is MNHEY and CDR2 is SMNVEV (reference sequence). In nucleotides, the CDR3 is TGTGCCAGCAGTTCTACAGGGTTTGGCTACACCTTC. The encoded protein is CASSSTGFGYTF.

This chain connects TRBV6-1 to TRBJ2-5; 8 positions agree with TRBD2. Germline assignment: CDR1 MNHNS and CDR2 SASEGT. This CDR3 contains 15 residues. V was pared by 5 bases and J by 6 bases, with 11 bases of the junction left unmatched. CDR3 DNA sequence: TGTGCCAGCAGTATCGGCGGGGGGTCCAGGCAGACCCAGTACTTC. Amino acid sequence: CASSIGGGSRQTQYF.